Following are 12 T cell receptor beta chains from one sample sequenced in a study of blood T cell repertoires in COVID-19 (dated by TCRdb to the early 2020s). To prepare the library, the immunoSEQ multiplex PCR assay was applied. TCRdb provides this immuneACCESS table in a form limited to in-frame rearrangements. Some clones are lacking; in checked studies, under half of them reflect an unresolved V gene, and why the rest are absent is not known. For this sample there are 210,000 or so clones; about 85% appear just once. The top ten hold less than 20% of the sample. Sequenced input: peripheral blood. All receptors come from a human donor in a cohort sampled during active COVID-19.

V gene TRBV10-1 combines with J gene TRBJ1-3, with 7 positions matching TRBD1. J gave up 4 bases and V 8 bases, and 5 bases lay outside the gene matches. Germline V CDR1 and CDR2: WNHNN, SYGVQD (reference sequence). The CDR3 is 13 amino acids. CDR3 sequence (DNA): TGCGCCAGCCAGAGGGACAGCGGAAACACCATATATTTT. It translates to CASQRDSGNTIYF.

V gene TRBV4-1 combines with J gene TRBJ2-4; 10 bases align to TRBD1. The CDR3 has 16 amino acids. With V trimmed by 4 bases and J by 6 bases, 9 bases remained unmatched. Germline V gene sequence: CDR1 MGHRA, CDR2 YSYEKL. This CDR3 reads CASSPSMTGGGNIQYF. As DNA, the CDR3 is TGCGCCAGCAGCCCGTCAATGACAGGGGGCGGAAACATTCAGTACTTC.

This chain uses TRBV28 with TRBJ2-3; 14 bases match TRBD2. This CDR3 has 19 amino acids. J was trimmed by 4 bases and V by 6 bases; bases with no gene match: 15. CDR1 MDHEN and CDR2 SYDVKM come from the germline V gene. CDR3 nucleotides: TGTGCCAGCAGCTCGGGACTAGCGGGAGAATCAACTCGCGCAGATACGCAGTATTTT. It codes for CASSSGLAGESTRADTQYF.

V gene TRBV20-1 combines with J gene TRBJ2-7; no clear D gene. The CDR3 runs 15 residues. V gave up 5 bases and J gave up 0 bases, with 17 bases separating them. Germline CDR1 and CDR2: DFQATT and SNEGSKA (reference sequence). The CDR3 protein is CSAGDPGLSSYEQYF. In nucleotides, the CDR3 is TGCAGTGCTGGTGACCCGGGTCTCAGCTCCTACGAGCAGTACTTC.

The chain has TRBV9 and TRBJ2-2; TRBD1 matches at 8 bases. J lost 8 bases, V lost 4 bases, and 7 bases had no gene match. The CDR3 runs 14 residues. Germline-derived CDR1 and CDR2 are SGDLS and YYNGEE. CDR3 nucleotides: TGTGCCAGCAGCTCTCGACAGGGGACTGGGGAGCTGTTTTTT. This translates into CASSSRQGTGELFF.

As to this clone: This CDR3 is also generated by other DNA sequences in the sample. V is TRBV27 and J is TRBJ2-7, with TRBD2 matching over 13 bases. Germline V gene lookup returns CDR1 MNHEY and CDR2 SMNVEV (reference sequence). V shed 4 bases and J 6 bases; nucleotides not matched to a gene: 6. There are 15 residues in the CDR3. CDR3 loop: CASSSRLAGGLEQYF. The CDR3 nucleotides are TGTGCCAGCAGTTCGAGACTAGCGGGAGGTCTCGAGCAGTACTTC.

DNA of the CDR3: TGTGCCAGCAGCTGGGGACAGGCGGTGGGCTATGGCTACACCTTC. Amino acids: CASSWGQAVGYGYTF. This chain uses TRBV5-8 with TRBJ1-2; 8 nucleotides line up with TRBD1. The V segment lost 3 bases and the J segment 4 bases; nucleotides outside the gene matches: 8. Germline assignment: CDR1 SGHTS and CDR2 YDEGEE. The CDR3 has 15 amino acids.

Only one count was recorded for this clone. The chain links TRBV2 to TRBJ2-7; TRBD1 matches 7 bases. The ends lost 5 bases at V and 2 bases at J; junction bases unmatched: 6. The CDR3 has 14 residues. The germline V gene encodes CDR1 SNHLY and CDR2 FYNNEI. CDR3 DNA: TGTGCCAGCAGTAAGGGGGCCCTAGCCTACGAGCAGTACTTC. This gives the protein CASSKGALAYEQYF.

The rearrangement links TRBV1 to TRBJ2-2; no DNA check was done on the table's D call, TRBD2. TRBV1 is a pseudogene segment. The CDR3 is made up of 16 amino acids. This CDR3 reads CTSSQNPGGNTGELFF. CDR3 nucleotide sequence: TGCACCAGCAGCCAGAATCCGGGGGGGAACACCGGGGAGCTGTTTTTT.

The rearrangement joins TRBV6-6 to TRBJ2-7; 9 bases agree with TRBD2. Germline V lookup: CDR1 MNHNY, CDR2 SVGAGI (reference sequence). Losses at the gene ends were 2 bases for V and 2 bases for J; bases not matched to a gene: 4. The CDR3 is made up of 15 amino acids. CDR3 sequence reads: CASSYGAGGPYEQYV. The CDR3 DNA sequence: TGTGCCAGCAGTTACGGGGCGGGAGGGCCCTACGAGCAGTACGTC.

This clone was counted a single time. The rearrangement uses TRBV12-3 or TRBV12-4 and TRBJ2-5; D may be TRBD2 (7 bases). Between the trimmed V and J ends, which lost 6 bases and 7 bases, there was a span of 15 bases. This CDR3 has 13 residues. The CDR3 region is CASSSQGRVTQYF. The CDR3 DNA sequence: TGTGCCAGCAGCTCCCAGGGGAGGGTGACCCAGTACTTC.

The rearrangement links TRBV7-8 to TRBJ1-6; no clear D gene. V was cut by 1 base and J by 13 bases, with 8 bases left in between. Germline lookup yields CDR1 SGHVS and CDR2 FQNEAQ. CDR3 length: 12 residues. CDR3 protein: CASSLGFGPLHF. CDR3 sequence (DNA): TGTGCCAGCAGCTTAGGGTTCGGGCCCCTCCACTTT.